This T cell receptor beta chain was captured in a study of CD8+CD57+ T cells in acquired aplastic anemia. Study as a whole: Sorted CD4+ and CD8+ cell DNA averaged approximately 3.2 ug.

According to the study, genomic DNA was the template for TCR beta VDJ and CDR3 profiling. A single record per CDR3 protein comes from TCRdb applying MiXCR to the reads. The sample has under 500,000 distinct CDR3 sequences, about a third seen once. Patients sequenced had flow cytometry evidence of CD8+CD57+ cell expansion. The patients, all of them, had severe acquired aplastic anemia. Patients were treatment-naive when blood was sampled. This CDR3 is 16 amino acids long. V shed 4 bases and J 10 bases; nucleotides not matched to a gene: 14. The germline V gene encodes CDR1 ENHRY and CDR2 SYGVKD. Sequenced input: sorted CD4+, CD8+, or CD8+CD57+ T cells (not recorded which) from PBMCs. The clonotype was recovered from a human donor with aplastic anemia. The V and J genes are TRBV10-3 and TRBJ2-1; 9 bases are shared with TRBD2. The CDR3 DNA reads TGTGCCATCAGTGTTGGTCAGGGCGGGGGGGCAAACGAGCAGTTCTTC. Translated, it gives CAISVGQGGGANEQFF.